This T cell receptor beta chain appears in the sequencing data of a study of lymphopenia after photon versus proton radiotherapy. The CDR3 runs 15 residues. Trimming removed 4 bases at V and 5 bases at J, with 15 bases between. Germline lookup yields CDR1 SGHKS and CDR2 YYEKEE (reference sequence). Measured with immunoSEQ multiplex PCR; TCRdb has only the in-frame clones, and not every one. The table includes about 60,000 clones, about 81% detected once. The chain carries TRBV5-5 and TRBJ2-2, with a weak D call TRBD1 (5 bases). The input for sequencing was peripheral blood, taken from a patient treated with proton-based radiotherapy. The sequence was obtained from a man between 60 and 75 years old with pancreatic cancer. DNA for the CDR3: TGTGCCAGCAGCAGGGGCGGTAGTTGGACCGGGGAGCTGTTTTTT. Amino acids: CASSRGGSWTGELFF. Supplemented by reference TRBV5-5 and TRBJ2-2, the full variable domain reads DAGVTQSPTHLIKTRGQQVTLRCSPISGHKSVSWYQQVLGQGPQFIFQYYEKEERGRGNFPDRFSARQFPNYSSELNVNALLLGDSALYLCASSRGGSWTGELFFGEGSRLTVL.